The T cell receptor beta chain described here comes from a study of blood T cell repertoires in COVID-19. Using immunoSEQ multiplex PCR, the repertoire was profiled, and TCRdb retains in-frame clones only, with some absent. The sample yields roughly 28,000 clones, 70% to 85% seen once. Germline V gives CDR1 MNHEY, CDR2 SMNVEV (reference sequence). This CDR3 is 15 amino acids long. J lost 2 bases, V lost 6 bases, and 5 bases had no gene match. This clonotype was sampled from an elderly man with active or convalescent COVID-19. The material sequenced was peripheral blood. The genes are TRBV27 and TRBJ2-7, with 12 nucleotides matching TRBD1. CDR3 in DNA: TGTGCCAGCAGCCCCGGGACAGGGGGCCCCTACGAGCAGTACTTC. It is translated as CASSPGTGGPYEQYF.